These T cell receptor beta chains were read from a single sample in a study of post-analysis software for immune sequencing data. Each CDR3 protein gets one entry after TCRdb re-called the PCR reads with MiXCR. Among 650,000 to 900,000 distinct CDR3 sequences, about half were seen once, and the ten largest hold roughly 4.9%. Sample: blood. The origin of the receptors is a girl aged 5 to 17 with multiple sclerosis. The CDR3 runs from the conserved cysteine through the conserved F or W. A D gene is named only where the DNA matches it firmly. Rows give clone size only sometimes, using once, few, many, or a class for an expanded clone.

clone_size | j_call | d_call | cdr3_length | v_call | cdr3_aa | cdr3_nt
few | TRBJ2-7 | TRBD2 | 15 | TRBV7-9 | CASSKGTSGNDEQYF | TGTGCCAGCAGCAAGGGGACTAGCGGGAACGACGAGCAGTACTTC
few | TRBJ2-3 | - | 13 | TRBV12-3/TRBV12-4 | CASSLPNPDTQYF | TGTGCCAGCAGTCTTCCCAATCCAGATACGCAGTATTTT
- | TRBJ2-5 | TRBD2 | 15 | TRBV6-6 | CASSQLAGIQETQYF | TGTGCCAGCAGCCAACTAGCGGGCATACAAGAGACCCAGTACTTC
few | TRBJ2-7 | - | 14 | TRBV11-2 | CASSLYLVGLEQYF | TGTGCCAGCAGCTTATACTTGGTAGGACTCGAGCAGTACTTC
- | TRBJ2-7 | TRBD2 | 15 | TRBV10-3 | CAISEPWEGSYEQYF | TGTGCCATCAGTGAGCCGTGGGAGGGGTCCTACGAGCAGTACTTC
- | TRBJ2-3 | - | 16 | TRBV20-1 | CSAPPLGAVQANTQYF | TGCAGTGCTCCACCCCTGGGGGCGGTCCAAGCGAACACGCAGTATTTT
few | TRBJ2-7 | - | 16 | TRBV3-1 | CASSQPQGLSSYEQYF | TGTGCCAGCAGCCAACCTCAGGGGCTAAGCTCCTACGAGCAGTACTTC
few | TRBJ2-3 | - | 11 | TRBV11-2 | CASSLGGSQYF | TGTGCCAGCAGCTTAGGGGGATCGCAGTATTTT
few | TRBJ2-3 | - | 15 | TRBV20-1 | CSASGDPTSTDTQYF | TGCAGTGCTTCAGGGGACCCGACTAGCACAGATACGCAGTATTTT
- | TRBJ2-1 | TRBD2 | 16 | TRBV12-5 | CASGLNLAGPYNEQFF | TGTGCTAGTGGTTTGAACCTAGCGGGACCCTACAATGAGCAGTTCTTC
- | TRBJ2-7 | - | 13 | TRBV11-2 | CASSWGVSYEQYF | TGTGCCAGCAGCTGGGGGGTGTCCTACGAGCAGTACTTC
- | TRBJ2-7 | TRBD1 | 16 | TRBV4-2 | CASSQDATGEAYEQYF | TGTGCCAGCAGCCAGGATGCGACAGGGGAGGCCTACGAGCAGTACTTC
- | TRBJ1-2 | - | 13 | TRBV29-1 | CSSYRDKVDGYTF | TGCAGCTCCTACCGGGACAAGGTGGATGGCTACACCTTC
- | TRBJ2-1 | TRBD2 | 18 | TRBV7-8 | CASSLVGTSGAYYNEQFF | TGTGCCAGCAGCTTAGTAGGGACTAGCGGGGCCTACTACAATGAGCAGTTCTTC
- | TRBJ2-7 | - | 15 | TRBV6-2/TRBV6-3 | CASSYRDSQFYEQYF | TGTGCCAGCAGTTACAGGGACTCCCAGTTCTACGAGCAGTACTTC
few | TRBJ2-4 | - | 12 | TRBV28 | CASSLWTQFQYF | TGTGCCAGCAGTTTATGGACGCAATTTCAGTACTTC
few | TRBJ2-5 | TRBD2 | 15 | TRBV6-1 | CASKEGLAGVETQYF | TGTGCCAGCAAAGAGGGACTAGCGGGAGTGGAGACCCAGTACTTC
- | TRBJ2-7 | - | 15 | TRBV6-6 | CASSPGIRNSYEQYF | TGTGCCAGCAGTCCAGGGATCCGGAACTCCTACGAGCAGTACTTC
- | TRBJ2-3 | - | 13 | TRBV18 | CASSPKELSGQYF | TGTGCCAGCTCACCAAAGGAGCTCTCCGGGCAGTATTTT
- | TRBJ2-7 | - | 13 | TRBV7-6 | CASSFLDPYEQYF | TGTGCCAGCAGCTTCCTGGACCCCTACGAGCAGTACTTC
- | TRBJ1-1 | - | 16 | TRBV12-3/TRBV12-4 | CASSLLGSGVNTEAFF | TGTGCCAGCAGTTTACTTGGCTCCGGGGTGAACACTGAAGCTTTCTTT
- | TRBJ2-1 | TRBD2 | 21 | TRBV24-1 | CATSETGWGVAGASTYNEQFF | TGTGCCACCAGTGAAACAGGCTGGGGAGTAGCGGGAGCTAGCACCTACAATGAGCAGTTCTTC
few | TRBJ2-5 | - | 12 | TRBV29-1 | CSGTGNQETQYF | TGCAGCGGAACCGGGAACCAAGAGACCCAGTACTTC
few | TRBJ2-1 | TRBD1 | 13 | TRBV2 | CASSAPGGNEQFF | TGTGCCAGCAGTGCCCCAGGGGGCAATGAGCAGTTCTTC
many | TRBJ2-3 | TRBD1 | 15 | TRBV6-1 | CASSLSLTGADTQYF | TGTGCCAGCAGCCTAAGCCTGACAGGGGCAGATACGCAGTATTTT